This T cell receptor (beta chain) stems from a study of blood T cells in healthy people across ages. Alongside a J-beta primer mix, a sample-barcoded 5' primer served in a second PCR lasting about 7 to 11 cycles. Samples each returned at least 3 million CDR3-containing paired-end reads. TCRdb re-called the 5' RACE reads through MiXCR, storing one row per CDR3 protein. The table lists 1,300,000 or so distinct CDR3 sequences, approximately 60% of them singletons. Collection of approximately 9.3 milliliters of peripheral blood was performed for each donor. Every sample gave at least 5 micrograms of total RNA when it was extracted. The CDR3 is 16 residues long. With 5 bases removed from V and 2 bases from J, the gap between germline ends came to 17 bases. Germline V lookup: CDR1 PRHDT, CDR2 FYEKMQ (reference sequence).

Sequences were obtained from blood. The clonotype was recovered from a man aged 18 to 29 in good health. The genes are TRBV13 and TRBJ2-3; D call uncertain. The CDR3, as DNA: TGTGCCAGCAGCCCAATAAAGATAGGGATCACAGATACGCAGTATTTT. Its translation: CASSPIKIGITDTQYF.